Listed below are T cell receptor beta chains from one sample, sequenced in a study of cytomegalovirus exposure and HLA in healthy donors. Profiling relied on immunoSEQ multiplex PCR, and the TCRdb table lists in-frame clones only, not all of them. The table includes about 89,000 clones, about four fifths detected once. The specimen sequenced was PBMCs. These receptors all stem from a female donor in good health and CMV-seropositive. The CDR3 runs from the conserved cysteine through the conserved F or W.

TRBV9,TRBJ2-3,CASSANRGQDTQYF
TRBV29-1,TRBJ2-5,CSVGFVVAGETQYF
TRBV2,TRBJ2-3,CASSRDRGGDTQYF
TRBV5-6,TRBJ2-4,CASSLPTSGGKNIQYF
TRBV7-8,TRBJ2-3,CASRDRLRTDTQYF
TRBV19,TRBJ2-3,CASSIVDWGTDTQYF
TRBV30,TRBJ2-3,CAWGSGSGIDTQYF
TRBV11-2,TRBJ2-2,CASSFAGGYTGELFF
TRBV7-9,TRBJ2-2,CASSSLAGGPTGELFF
TRBV7-9,-,CASSEIKQGFYEQYF
TRBV6-6,TRBJ1-1,CASSLTPGQGHTEAFF
TRBV5-1,TRBJ2-5,CASMETGGYQETQYF
TRBV14,TRBJ2-1,CASSQVFRTSGYNEQFF
TRBV11-2,TRBJ2-1,CASSLGYRGAYNEQFF
TRBV7-2,TRBJ2-7,CASSFSAGSSYEQYF
TRBV13,TRBJ2-5,CASSLRLAGGETQYF
TRBV19,TRBJ2-5,CASTVGPGVQETQYF
TRBV6-6,TRBJ1-5,CPSSIQGRGNQPQHF
TRBV20-1,TRBJ1-2,CSAPREDGYTF
TRBV28,TRBJ1-4,CASSSPAGATNEKLFF
TRBV9,TRBJ2-2,CASSVVARTNTGELFF
TRBV10-1,TRBJ2-2,CASSDQAQVTGELFF
TRBV5-1,TRBJ2-5,CASSFGTVQETQYF
TRBV2,TRBJ2-2,CASKRQGHGELFF
TRBV7-9,TRBJ2-5,CASSPGGGTQYF
TRBV27,TRBJ2-5,CASSNPGETQYF
TRBV6-1,TRBJ2-1,CASGGLPDNEQFF
TRBV9,TRBJ2-7,CASSTSWGGLQDEQYF
TRBV28,TRBJ1-6,CATYLTGSSYNSPLHF
TRBV7-9,TRBJ2-7,CASSLDIGMSSYEQYF
TRBV6-4,TRBJ1-1,CASSDGEGIGTEAFF
TRBV11-2,TRBJ2-2,CASSLDRGAGGELFF
TRBV19,TRBJ1-2,CASSIYAGEGYTF
TRBV10-3,TRBJ1-4,CAARAGTGNEKLFF
TRBV29-1,TRBJ2-1,CSVDDFPGLFF
TRBV9,TRBJ1-3,CASSVDGTGYEGNTIYF
TRBV6-5,TRBJ1-2,CASSSGNSWGYTF
TRBV5-1,TRBJ2-7,CASSLVPGTYEQYF
TRBV4-2,TRBJ1-1,CASSRLDRVTEAFF
TRBV10-2,TRBJ2-5,CASKKKAEGGQETQYF
TRBV6-1,TRBJ2-1,CASSGSRPEQFF
TRBV7-2,TRBJ2-7,CASSLAGAMGGPYEQYF
TRBV28,TRBJ1-3,CASSLWRAGEGTIYF
TRBV7-3,TRBJ2-3,CASSQDRVTDTQYF
TRBV13,TRBJ2-7,CASSPRQGNYEQYF
TRBV30,-,CAWSKDSYEQYF
TRBV6-1,TRBJ2-7,CASKNRGSVYEQYF
TRBV6-6,TRBJ2-3,CASNNEGPNTDTQYF
TRBV6-1,TRBJ1-1,CASSEGGGLTEAFF
TRBV5-4,TRBJ2-5,CASSLRLAGTKTQYF
TRBV10-1,TRBJ2-7,CASSAGIPGAYEQYF
TRBV6-1,TRBJ1-2,CASRPDRGYGYTF
TRBV27,TRBJ1-2,CASSLSGDYGYTF
TRBV4-1,TRBJ2-3,CASSQSPPRGGRDTQYF